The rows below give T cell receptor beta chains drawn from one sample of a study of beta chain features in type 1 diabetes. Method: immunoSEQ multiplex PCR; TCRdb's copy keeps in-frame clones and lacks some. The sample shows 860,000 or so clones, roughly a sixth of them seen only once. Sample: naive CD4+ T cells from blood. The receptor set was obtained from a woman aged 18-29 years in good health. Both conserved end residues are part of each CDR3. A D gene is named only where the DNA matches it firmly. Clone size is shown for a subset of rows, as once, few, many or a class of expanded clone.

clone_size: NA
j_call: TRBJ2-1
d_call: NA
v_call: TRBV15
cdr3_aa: CATSRGNGVEQFF
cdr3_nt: TGTGCCACCAGCAGAGGCAACGGGGTTGAGCAGTTCTTC

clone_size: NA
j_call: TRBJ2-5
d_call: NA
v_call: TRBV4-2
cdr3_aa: CASSQGQEQETQYF
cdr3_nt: TGTGCCAGCAGCCAAGGACAGGAGCAAGAGACCCAGTACTTC

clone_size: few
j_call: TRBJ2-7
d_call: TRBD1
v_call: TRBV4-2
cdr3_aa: CASSQDMGQGFYEQYF
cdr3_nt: TGTGCCAGCAGCCAAGATATGGGACAGGGCTTCTACGAGCAGTACTTC

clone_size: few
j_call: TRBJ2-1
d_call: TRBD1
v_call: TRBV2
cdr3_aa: CASSVTGQRNNEQFF
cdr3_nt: TGTGCCAGCAGTGTTACGGGACAGAGAAACAATGAGCAGTTCTTC

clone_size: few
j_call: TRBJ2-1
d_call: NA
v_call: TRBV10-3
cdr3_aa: CAISDRGTAGDSYNEQFF
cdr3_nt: TGTGCCATCAGTGACAGGGGAACGGCGGGAGACTCCTACAATGAGCAGTTCTTC

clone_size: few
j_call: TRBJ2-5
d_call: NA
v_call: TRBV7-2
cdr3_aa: CASSLKETQYF
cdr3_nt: TGTGCCAGCAGCTTAAAAGAGACCCAGTACTTC

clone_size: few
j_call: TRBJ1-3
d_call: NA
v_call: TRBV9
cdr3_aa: CASSVEGISGNTIYF
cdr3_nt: TGTGCCAGCAGCGTTGAAGGGATATCTGGAAACACCATATATTTT

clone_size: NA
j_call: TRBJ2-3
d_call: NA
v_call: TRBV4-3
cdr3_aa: CASSQDSGRDTQYF
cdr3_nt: TGCGCCAGCAGCCAAGACTCAGGGAGGGATACGCAGTATTTT

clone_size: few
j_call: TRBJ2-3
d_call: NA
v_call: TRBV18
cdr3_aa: CASSPPGAYSTDTQYF
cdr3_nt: TGTGCCAGCTCACCACCGGGGGCGTACAGCACAGATACGCAGTATTTT

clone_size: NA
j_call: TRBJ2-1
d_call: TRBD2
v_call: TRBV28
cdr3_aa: CASGRLAGSVHNEQFF
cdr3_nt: TGTGCCAGCGGTAGACTAGCGGGATCGGTCCACAATGAGCAGTTCTTC

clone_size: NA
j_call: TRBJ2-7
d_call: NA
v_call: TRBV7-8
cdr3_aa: CASSLAAIYEQYF
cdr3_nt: TGTGCCAGCAGCTTAGCGGCAATCTACGAGCAGTACTTC

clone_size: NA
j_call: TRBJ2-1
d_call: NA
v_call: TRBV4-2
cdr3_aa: CASSQNLVARAGEQFF
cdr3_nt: TGTGCCAGCAGCCAAAATTTGGTAGCGCGTGCCGGTGAGCAGTTCTTC

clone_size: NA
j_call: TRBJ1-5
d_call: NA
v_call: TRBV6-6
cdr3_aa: CASRWTADSNQPQHF
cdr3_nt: TGTGCCAGCAGATGGACAGCCGATAGCAATCAGCCCCAGCATTTT

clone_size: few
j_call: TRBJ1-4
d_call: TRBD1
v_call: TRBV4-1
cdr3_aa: CASSQPRQGRGEKLFF
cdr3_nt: TGCGCCAGCAGCCAGCCTCGACAGGGAAGGGGGGAAAAACTGTTTTTT

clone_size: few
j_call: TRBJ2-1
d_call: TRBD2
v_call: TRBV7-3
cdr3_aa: CASSLNPPPGLAGYAWNEQFF
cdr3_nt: TGTGCCAGCAGCTTAAACCCCCCCCCTGGACTAGCGGGATATGCGTGGAATGAGCAGTTCTTC

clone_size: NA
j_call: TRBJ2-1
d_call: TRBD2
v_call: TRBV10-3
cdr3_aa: CAISGLALGEQFF
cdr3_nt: TGTGCCATCAGTGGACTAGCTCTTGGAGAGCAGTTCTTC

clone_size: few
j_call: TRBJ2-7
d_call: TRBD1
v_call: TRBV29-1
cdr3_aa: CSGGGQGYEQYF
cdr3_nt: TGCAGCGGGGGGGGACAGGGCTACGAGCAGTACTTC

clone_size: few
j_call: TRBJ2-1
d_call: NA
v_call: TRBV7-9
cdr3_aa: CASSSLNEQFF
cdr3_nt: TGTGCCAGCAGCTCACTGAATGAGCAGTTCTTC

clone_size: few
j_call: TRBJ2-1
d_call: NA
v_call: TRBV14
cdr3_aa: CASSQPRDWISDEQFF
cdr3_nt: TGTGCCAGCAGCCAACCCCGGGACTGGATAAGCGATGAGCAGTTCTTC

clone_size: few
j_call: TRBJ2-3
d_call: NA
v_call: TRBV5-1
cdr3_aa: CASSLDVRGTDTQYF
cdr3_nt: TGCGCCAGCAGCTTGGATGTCAGAGGCACAGATACGCAGTATTTT

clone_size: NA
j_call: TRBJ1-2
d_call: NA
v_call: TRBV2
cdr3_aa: CASSGQLYGYTF
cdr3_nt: TGTGCCAGCAGTGGACAGCTCTATGGCTACACCTTC

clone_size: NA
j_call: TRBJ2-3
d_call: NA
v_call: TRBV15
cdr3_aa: CATSRDPQITDTQYF
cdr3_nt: TGTGCCACCAGCAGAGATCCCCAGATCACAGATACGCAGTATTTT